These T cell receptor beta chains were read from a single sample in a study of radiation and T cells in renal cell carcinoma. The data were produced by immunoSEQ multiplex PCR, yet TCRdb's version contains in-frame clones alone and is incomplete. In the table there are roughly 170,000 clones, about 88% of which are singletons. This specimen was blood, taken from a patient whose treatment included radiotherapy and nephrectomy. The receptor set was obtained from a woman aged 50 to 65 with renal cell carcinoma. CDR3s include the opening cysteine and the closing phenylalanine or tryptophan. D genes are given only for firm matches. Size values are once, few and many counts, or a class for expanded clones, and some rows have none.

clone_size	v_call	d_call	j_call	cdr3_nt	cdr3_aa
NA	TRBV9	NA	TRBJ1-4	TGTGCCAGCAGCGTAGAGGGAGGGCCGGGAGAGAAACTGTTTTTT	CASSVEGGPGEKLFF
NA	TRBV7-2	NA	TRBJ1-2	TGTGCCAGCAGCCCCGAACAAGGGTTTAAGCGCAGGGACACCTTC	CASSPEQGFKRRDTF
NA	TRBV2	TRBD2	TRBJ2-1	TGTGCCAGCATGGCGGGGGTTTACAATGAGCAGTTCTTC	CASMAGVYNEQFF
once	TRBV5-1	TRBD2	TRBJ2-5	TGCGCCAGCAGAGCGGGGGGCCAAGAGACCCAGTACTTC	CASRAGGQETQYF
NA	TRBV7-2	NA	TRBJ2-1	TGTGCCAGCGTCCGGGACGCATCCTACAATGAGCAGTTCTTC	CASVRDASYNEQFF
NA	TRBV6-6	NA	TRBJ2-1	NA	CASILGGAPPNEQFF
NA	TRBV19	NA	TRBJ1-5	TGTGCCAGTAGTTTTCAGGGGACCCTCAATCAGCCCCAGCATTTT	CASSFQGTLNQPQHF
NA	TRBV5-1	TRBD2	TRBJ2-3	TGCGCCAGCAGCTCGGAACGATATGGAAGCGGGGTTAGCACAGATACGCAGTATTTT	CASSSERYGSGVSTDTQYF
NA	TRBV6-5	NA	TRBJ1-1	TGTGCCAGCAGTTACAGGACGAGTCACACTGAAGCTTTCTTT	CASSYRTSHTEAFF
few	TRBV29-1	NA	TRBJ1-1	TGCAGCGCCGGACAGTTTTTGAACACTGAAGCTTTCTTT	CSAGQFLNTEAFF
NA	TRBV6-5	NA	TRBJ1-2	TGTGCCAGCAGTTTTAAGTCGGGTTATGGCTACACCTTC	CASSFKSGYGYTF
once	TRBV6-6	TRBD2	TRBJ2-5	TGTGCCAGCAGCCGATCTAGCGGGGGGCCCGAGACCCAGTACTTC	CASSRSSGGPETQYF
NA	TRBV30	NA	TRBJ1-6	TGTGCCTGCTGCCCTGATTATAATTCACCCCTCCACTTT	CACCPDYNSPLHF
NA	TRBV19	NA	TRBJ2-5	TGTGCCAGTAGTTCCTCCCTCCGGGAGACCCAGTACTTC	CASSSSLRETQYF
once	TRBV30	NA	TRBJ1-2	TGTGCCTGGAGTGCCCCCAGGGGAACGGAGAACTATGGCTACACCTTC	CAWSAPRGTENYGYTF
NA	TRBV7-2	NA	TRBJ1-6	TGTGCCAGCAGCTTGGGACTAAATTCACCCCTCCACTTT	CASSLGLNSPLHF
NA	TRBV7-9	NA	TRBJ1-2	TGTGCCAGCAGCCCCAGAGGGGGGACTAACTATGGCTACACCTTC	CASSPRGGTNYGYTF